The 12 T cell receptor beta chains below all came from one sample that was sequenced in a study of blood T cell repertoires in COVID-19. The repertoire was sequenced with immunoSEQ multiplex PCR; TCRdb's copy has only in-frame clones and lacks some. The repertoire includes approximately 250,000 clones, about 85% of them detected once, and over 5.5% sits in the top ten. The sequenced material came from peripheral blood. The receptors stem from a woman aged 55-69 years with active or convalescent COVID-19.

Points on this clone: The same CDR3 arises from other DNA sequences in this sample as well. This chain uses TRBV5-1 with TRBJ1-2; 8 bases map to TRBD1. Germline assignment: CDR1 SGHRS and CDR2 YFSETQ. The length of the CDR3 is 14 residues. The V segment lost 4 bases and the J segment 0 bases; nucleotides outside the gene matches: 2. CDR3 in amino acids: CASSVDRANYGYTF. The CDR3, as DNA: TGCGCCAGCAGCGTGGACAGGGCTAACTATGGCTACACCTTC. Full variable domain (outside the CDR3, taken from reference TRBV5-1 and TRBJ1-2): KAGVTQTPRYLIKTRGQQVTLSCSPISGHRSVSWYQQTPGQGLQFLFEYFSETQRNKGNFPGRFSGRQFSNSRSEMNVSTLELGDSALYLCASSVDRANYGYTFGSGTRLTVV.

This chain connects TRBV5-6 to TRBJ2-7; D not certain. Trimming took off 0 bases at V and 6 bases at J, with 4 bases between the two ends. The germline V gene encodes CDR1 SGHDT and CDR2 YYEEEE. The CDR3 loop spans 11 amino acids. CDR3 protein: CASSLGAEQYF. DNA of the CDR3: TGTGCCAGCAGCTTGGGGGCCGAGCAGTACTTC.

The chain joins TRBV6-4 to TRBJ1-1; D not certain. Trimming took 7 bases from V and 1 from J, leaving 13 bases between them. CDR1 MRHNA and CDR2 SNTAGT come from the germline V gene. CDR3 length: 14 residues. The CDR3, as DNA: TGTGCCAGCACTCGGCGTCGGGAGAACACTGAAGCTTTCTTT. Residues: CASTRRRENTEAFF.

The CDR3 bases are TGTGCCAGCAGCACCCGAGCGGGGAGAGGTTCTGGGGCCAACGTCCTGACTTTC. This encodes CASSTRAGRGSGANVLTF. V and J are TRBV7-9 and TRBJ2-6; 7 positions agree with TRBD2. The CDR3 has 18 residues. Trimming removed 5 bases from V and 1 base from J; junction bases left unmatched: 11. Germline values: CDR1 SEHNR, CDR2 FQNEAQ (reference sequence).

The J gene is TRBJ1-1, the V gene TRBV19; 9 bases match TRBD1. Per the germline V gene, CDR1 is LNHDA and CDR2 is SQIVND (reference sequence). CDR3 length equals 14 residues. The V segment lost 7 bases and the J segment 1 base; nucleotides outside the gene matches: 4. CDR3 region: CASTTTGGNTEAFF. The CDR3 DNA reads TGTGCCAGTACCACGACAGGGGGGAACACTGAAGCTTTCTTT.

The rearrangement uses TRBV10-3 and TRBJ1-3; tentatively, D is TRBD1 (6 bases). There are 16 residues in the CDR3. From germline, CDR1 is ENHRY and CDR2 SYGVKD. V shed 6 bases and J shed 0 bases, with 15 bases lying between them. The CDR3 sequence: CAISRGQESSGNTIYF. CDR3 coding DNA: TGTGCCATCAGCAGGGGTCAGGAGAGCTCTGGAAACACCATATATTTT.

There are a few counts of this clone. The rearrangement uses TRBV24-1 and TRBJ2-2, with TRBD1 as a possible D gene (5 bases). Per germline, CDR1 KGHDR and CDR2 SFDVKD. CDR3 length: 16 amino acids. The V and J ends lost 0 bases and 5 bases respectively, with 12 bases between them. The CDR3 loop reads CATSDLFVTETGELFF. The CDR3 DNA is TGTGCCACCAGTGATTTGTTTGTGACAGAAACCGGGGAGCTGTTTTTT.

The rearrangement links TRBV3-1 (or the pseudogene TRBV3-2) to TRBJ2-3; 10 positions match TRBD2. V was clipped by 2 bases and J by 6 bases; unmatched bases: 20. The CDR3 covers 20 residues. CDR1 is LGHDT and CDR2 is YNNKEL in the germline V gene (reference sequence). CDR3 DNA: TGTGCCAGCAGCCAAACACCACGCAGGACTAGCGGTTTCACCTTGGATACGCAGTATTTT. Protein sequence: CASSQTPRRTSGFTLDTQYF.

The J gene is TRBJ2-1, the V gene TRBV11-3; TRBD2 might be the D (5 bases). Germline loops: CDR1 SGHNT, CDR2 YENEEA. The CDR3 has 15 amino acids. Trimming cost V 6 bases and J 8 bases, with 20 bases left between them. CDR3 in DNA: TGTGCCAGCAGTCCCGGGGTAGCGAGGGATGATGAGCAGTTCTTC. Amino acid sequence: CASSPGVARDDEQFF.

The chain has TRBV24-1 and TRBJ2-1, with a tentative D call TRBD2 (6 bases). Germline loops: CDR1 KGHDR, CDR2 SFDVKD. The CDR3 is made up of 13 amino acids. V was clipped by 7 bases and J by 4 bases, with 10 bases between them. CDR3 bases: TGTGCCACCAGGGGGGAGGCTTACAATGAGCAGTTCTTC. This translates into CATRGEAYNEQFF.

The chain couples TRBV3-1 (or the pseudogene TRBV3-2) to TRBJ2-2, with D possibly matching TRBD2 (6 bases). The V end was cut by 4 bases, the J end by 1 base, with 13 bases between. Germline V gives CDR1 LGHDT, CDR2 YNNKEL (reference sequence). CDR3 length equals 16 residues. This CDR3 is CASSPRPGVNTGELFF. CDR3 bases: TGTGCCAGCAGCCCTCGGCCGGGGGTGAACACCGGGGAGCTGTTTTTT.

This chain connects TRBV5-6 to TRBJ1-5; 7 nucleotides line up with TRBD1. The germline V gene has CDR1 SGHDT and CDR2 YYEEEE. The CDR3 is 15 amino acids. Trimming at V came to 0 bases and at J to 3 bases, leaving 3 bases not matched to a gene. CDR3 amino acids: CASSLAGGYNQPQHF. Here the CDR3 DNA reads TGTGCCAGCAGCTTGGCAGGGGGTTACAATCAGCCCCAGCATTTT. Together with reference TRBV5-6 and TRBJ1-5, the CDR3 gives the full variable domain: DAGVTQSPTHLIKTRGQQVTLRCSPKSGHDTVSWYQQALGQGPQFIFQYYEEEERQRGNFPDRFSGHQFPNYSSELNVNALLLGDSALYLCASSLAGGYNQPQHFGDGTRLSIL.